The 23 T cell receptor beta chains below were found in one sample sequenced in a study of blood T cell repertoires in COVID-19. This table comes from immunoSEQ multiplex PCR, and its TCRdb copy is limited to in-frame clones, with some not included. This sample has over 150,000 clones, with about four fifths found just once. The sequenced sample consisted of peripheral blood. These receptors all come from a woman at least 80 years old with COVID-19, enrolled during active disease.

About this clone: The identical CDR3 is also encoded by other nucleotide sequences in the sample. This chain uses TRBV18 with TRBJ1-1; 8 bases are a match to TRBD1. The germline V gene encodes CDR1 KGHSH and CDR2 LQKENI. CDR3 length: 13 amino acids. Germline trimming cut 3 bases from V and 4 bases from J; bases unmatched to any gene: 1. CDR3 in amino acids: CASSPGQGTEAFF. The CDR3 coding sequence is TGTGCCAGCTCACCCGGACAGGGCACTGAAGCTTTCTTT.

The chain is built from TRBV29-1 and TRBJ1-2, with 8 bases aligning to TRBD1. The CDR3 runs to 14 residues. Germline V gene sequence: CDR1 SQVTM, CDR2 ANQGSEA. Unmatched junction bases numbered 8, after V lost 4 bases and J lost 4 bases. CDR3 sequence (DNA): TGCAGCGTTGCGAAACAGGGGGAGGGCTATGGCTACACCTTC. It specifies CSVAKQGEGYGYTF.

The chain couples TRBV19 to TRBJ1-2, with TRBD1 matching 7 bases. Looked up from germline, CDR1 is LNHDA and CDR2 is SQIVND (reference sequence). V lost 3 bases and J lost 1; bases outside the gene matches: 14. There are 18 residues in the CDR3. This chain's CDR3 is CASSMSPGGRRFNYGYTF. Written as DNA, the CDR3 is TGTGCCAGTAGTATGTCTCCAGGGGGACGGCGCTTTAACTATGGCTACACCTTC.

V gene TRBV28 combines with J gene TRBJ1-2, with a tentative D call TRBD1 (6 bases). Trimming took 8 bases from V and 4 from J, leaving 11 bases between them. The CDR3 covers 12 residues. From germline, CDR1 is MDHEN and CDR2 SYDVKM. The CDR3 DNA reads TGTGCCAGCGCGAGGGGGAGCTATGGCTACACCTTC. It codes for CASARGSYGYTF.

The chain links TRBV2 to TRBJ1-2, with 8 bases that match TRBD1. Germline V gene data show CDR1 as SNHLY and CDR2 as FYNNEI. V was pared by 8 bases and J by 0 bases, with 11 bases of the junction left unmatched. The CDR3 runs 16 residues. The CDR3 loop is CASGRDRISANYGYTF. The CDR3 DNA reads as TGTGCCAGCGGGAGGGACAGGATCAGTGCTAACTATGGCTACACCTTC.

CDR3 nucleotides: TGTGCCAGCAGCCAGGGACTAACGCCCTACAATGAGCAGTTCTTC. Residues: CASSQGLTPYNEQFF. The chain uses TRBV5-4 and TRBJ2-1; 7 positions match TRBD2. Unmatched junction bases numbered 6, after V lost 4 bases and J lost 2 bases. The length of the CDR3 is 15 residues. Germline CDR1 SGHNT, CDR2 YYREEE (reference sequence).

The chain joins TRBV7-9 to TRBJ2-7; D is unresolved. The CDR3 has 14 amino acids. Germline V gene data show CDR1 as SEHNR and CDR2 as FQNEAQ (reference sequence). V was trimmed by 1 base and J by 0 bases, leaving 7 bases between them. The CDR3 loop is CASSLDSLSYEQYF. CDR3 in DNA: TGTGCCAGCAGCTTAGACAGTCTCTCCTACGAGCAGTACTTC.

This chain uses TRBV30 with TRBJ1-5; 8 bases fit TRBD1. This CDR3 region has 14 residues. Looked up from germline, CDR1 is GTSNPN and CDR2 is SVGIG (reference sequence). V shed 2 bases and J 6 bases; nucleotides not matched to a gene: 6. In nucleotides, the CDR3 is TGTGCCTGGAGTCCCGGACAGGGTTTTCAGCCCCAGCATTTT. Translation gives CAWSPGQGFQPQHF.

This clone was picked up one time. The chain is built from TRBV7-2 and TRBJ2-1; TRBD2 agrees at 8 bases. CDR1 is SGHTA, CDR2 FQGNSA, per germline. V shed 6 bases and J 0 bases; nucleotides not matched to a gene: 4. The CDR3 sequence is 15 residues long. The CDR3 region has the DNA TGTGCCAGCAGTTATCGGGGGGGCTCCTACAATGAGCAGTTCTTC. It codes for CASSYRGGSYNEQFF. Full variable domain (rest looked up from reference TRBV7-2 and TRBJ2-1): GAGVSQSPSNKVTEKGKDVELRCDPISGHTALYWYRQSLGQGLEFLIYFQGNSAPDKSGLPSDRFSAERTGGSVSTLTIQRTQQEDSAVYLCASSYRGGSYNEQFFGPGTRLTVL.

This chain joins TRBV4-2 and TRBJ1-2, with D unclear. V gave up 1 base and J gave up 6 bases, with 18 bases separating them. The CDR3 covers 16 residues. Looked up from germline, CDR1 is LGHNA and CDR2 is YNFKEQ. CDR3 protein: CASSQAQAGRRNGYTF. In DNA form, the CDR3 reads TGTGCCAGCAGCCAAGCCCAGGCGGGGAGACGAAATGGCTACACCTTC.

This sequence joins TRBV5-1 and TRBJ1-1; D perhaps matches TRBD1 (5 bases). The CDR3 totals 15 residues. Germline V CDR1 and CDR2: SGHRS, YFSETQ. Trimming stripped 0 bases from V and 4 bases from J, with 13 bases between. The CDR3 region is CASSLEDGRGTEAFF. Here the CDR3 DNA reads TGCGCCAGCAGCTTGGAGGACGGGAGGGGCACTGAAGCTTTCTTT.

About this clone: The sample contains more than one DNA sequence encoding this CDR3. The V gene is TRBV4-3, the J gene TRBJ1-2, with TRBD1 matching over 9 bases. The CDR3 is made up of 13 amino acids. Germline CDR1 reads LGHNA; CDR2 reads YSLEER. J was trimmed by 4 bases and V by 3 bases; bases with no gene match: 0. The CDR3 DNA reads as TGCGCCAGCAGCCAGACAGGGGGCTATGGCTACACCTTC. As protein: CASSQTGGYGYTF.

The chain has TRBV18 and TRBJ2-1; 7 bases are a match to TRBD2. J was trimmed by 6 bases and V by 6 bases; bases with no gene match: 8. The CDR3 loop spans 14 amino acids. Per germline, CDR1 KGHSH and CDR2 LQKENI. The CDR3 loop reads CASSPGLDSNEQFF. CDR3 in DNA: TGTGCCAGCTCCCCCGGACTAGACTCCAATGAGCAGTTCTTC.

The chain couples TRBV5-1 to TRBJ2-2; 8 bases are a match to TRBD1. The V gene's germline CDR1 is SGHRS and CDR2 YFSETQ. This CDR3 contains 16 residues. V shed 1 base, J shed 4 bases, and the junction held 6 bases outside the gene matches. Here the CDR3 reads CASSLKTGAFTGELFF. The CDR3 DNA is TGCGCCAGCAGCTTGAAGACAGGGGCGTTCACCGGGGAGCTGTTTTTT.

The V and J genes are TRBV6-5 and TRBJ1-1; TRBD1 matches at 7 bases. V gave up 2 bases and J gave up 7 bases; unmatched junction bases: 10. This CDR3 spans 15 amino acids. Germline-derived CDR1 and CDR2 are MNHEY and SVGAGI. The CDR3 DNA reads TGTGCCAGCAGTTACAAGGCCAGGGGGTCCCATGAAGCTTTCTTT. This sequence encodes CASSYKARGSHEAFF.

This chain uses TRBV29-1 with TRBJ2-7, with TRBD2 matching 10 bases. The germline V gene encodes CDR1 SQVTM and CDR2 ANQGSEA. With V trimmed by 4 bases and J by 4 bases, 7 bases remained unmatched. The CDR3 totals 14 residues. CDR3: CSVGPIAGGYEQYF. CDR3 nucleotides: TGCAGCGTTGGACCTATAGCGGGAGGTTACGAGCAGTACTTC.

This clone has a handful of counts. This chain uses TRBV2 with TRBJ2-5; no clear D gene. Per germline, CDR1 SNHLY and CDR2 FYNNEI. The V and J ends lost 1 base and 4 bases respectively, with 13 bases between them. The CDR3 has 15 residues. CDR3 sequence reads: CASSEVRGVSETQYF. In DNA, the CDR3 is TGTGCCAGCAGTGAAGTCCGCGGCGTGTCAGAGACCCAGTACTTC.

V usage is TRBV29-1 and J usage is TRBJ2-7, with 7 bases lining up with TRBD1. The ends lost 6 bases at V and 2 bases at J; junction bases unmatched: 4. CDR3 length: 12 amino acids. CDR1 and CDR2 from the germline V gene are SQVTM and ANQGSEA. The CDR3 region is CSVRDRTYEQYF. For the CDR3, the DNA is TGCAGCGTCCGGGACAGAACCTACGAGCAGTACTTC.

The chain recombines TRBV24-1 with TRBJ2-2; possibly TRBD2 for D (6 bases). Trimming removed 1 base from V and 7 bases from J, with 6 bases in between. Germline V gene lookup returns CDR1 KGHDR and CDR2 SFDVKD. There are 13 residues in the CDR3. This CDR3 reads CATSDFGGGELFF. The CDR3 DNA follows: TGTGCCACCAGTGATTTCGGGGGCGGGGAGCTGTTTTTT.

Here the CDR3 DNA reads TGTGCCAGCAGCTCCAGACAGGGGGGCTACGAGCAGTACTTC. It yields the protein CASSSRQGGYEQYF. The V call is TRBV7-9, the J call TRBJ2-7, with 9 bases aligning to TRBD1. Germline CDR1 and CDR2: SEHNR and FQNEAQ (reference sequence). With V trimmed by 4 bases and J by 3 bases, 4 bases remained unmatched. The CDR3 spans 14 residues.

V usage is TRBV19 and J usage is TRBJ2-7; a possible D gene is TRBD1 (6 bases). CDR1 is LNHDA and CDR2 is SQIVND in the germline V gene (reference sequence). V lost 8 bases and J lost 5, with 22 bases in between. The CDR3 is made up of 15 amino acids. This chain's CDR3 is CASSESAPGVDEQYF. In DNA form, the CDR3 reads TGTGCCAGTTCCGAATCGGCCCCAGGGGTCGACGAGCAGTACTTC.

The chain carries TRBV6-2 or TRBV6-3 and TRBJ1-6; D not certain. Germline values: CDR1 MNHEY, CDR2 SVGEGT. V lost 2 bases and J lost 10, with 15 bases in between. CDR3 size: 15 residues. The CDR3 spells CASSYMHPGGSPLHF. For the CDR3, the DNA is TGTGCCAGCAGTTACATGCATCCCGGAGGATCACCCCTCCACTTT.

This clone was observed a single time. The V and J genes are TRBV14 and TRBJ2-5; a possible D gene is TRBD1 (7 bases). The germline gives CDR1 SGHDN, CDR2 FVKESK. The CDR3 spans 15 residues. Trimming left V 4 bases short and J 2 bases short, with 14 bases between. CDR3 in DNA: TGTGCCAGCAGCCGCGGGGACAGCCATCAAGAGACCCAGTACTTC. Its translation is CASSRGDSHQETQYF.